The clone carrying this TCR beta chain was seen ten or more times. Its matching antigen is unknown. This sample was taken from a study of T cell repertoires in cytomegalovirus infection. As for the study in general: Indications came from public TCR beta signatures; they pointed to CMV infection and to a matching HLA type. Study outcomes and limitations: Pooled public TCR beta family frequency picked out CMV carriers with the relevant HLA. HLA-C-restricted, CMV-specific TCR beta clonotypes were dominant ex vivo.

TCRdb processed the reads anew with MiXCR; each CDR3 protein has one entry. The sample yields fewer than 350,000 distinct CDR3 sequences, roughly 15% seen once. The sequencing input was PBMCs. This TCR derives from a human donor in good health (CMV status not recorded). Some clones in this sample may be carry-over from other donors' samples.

This CDR3 is CSARESLNQPQHF. Here the CDR3 DNA reads TGCAGTGCTAGAGAATCCCTGAATCAGCCCCAGCATTTT. This chain uses TRBV20-1 with TRBJ1-5; the D is unclear. Germline-derived CDR1 and CDR2 are DFQATT and SNEGSKA (reference sequence). The CDR3 loop spans 13 amino acids. Trimming left V 0 bases short and J 4 bases short, with 7 bases between.